This TCR beta chain was sequenced in a study of regulatory T cells in long-lasting Graves disease. Study results and caveats: Persistent disease was associated with favored TRBV28 usage and with favored use of TRBJ1-2 and TRBJ2-5.

This clonotype was counted ten times or more. Antigen specificity is unknown. HTBI primers from iRepertoire and Arm-PCR of CDR3 regions yielded the TCR beta libraries. TCRdb re-called the multiplex PCR reads with MiXCR, one entry per CDR3 protein. This table has roughly 350,000 distinct CDR3 sequences, about a sixth appearing once. As for time point: newly diagnosed GD, antithyroid drugs for less than 3 months. Extracted PBMC RNA gave rise to the TCR library. The length of the CDR3 is 14 residues. CDR1 is MNHEY, CDR2 SMNVEV, per germline (reference sequence). Trimming stripped 3 bases from V and 4 bases from J, with 13 bases between. These data also featured in a second study, about T cells in Graves' hyperthyroidism and ophthalmopathy. In that study: Primed by the HTBI set, a first-round RT-PCR was run on the TCR CDR3.

The receptor was isolated from a man aged 35 to 55 with Graves disease. The sequencing used peripheral blood mononuclear cells (PBMCs), collected at new diagnosis, from a patient treated with antithyroid drugs. The chain couples TRBV27 to TRBJ2-7; a possible D gene is TRBD2 (7 bases). The CDR3 coding sequence is TGTGCCAGCAGTTTTCGGCGGGGGCTTTACGAGCAGTACTTC. As protein: CASSFRRGLYEQYF.